Each of the 13 T cell receptor beta chains below was sequenced from the same sample in a study of PD-1 blockade in classical Hodgkin lymphoma. Time point in this sample: cycle 4 day 1 (C4D1), after five to seven weeks of nivolumab. Relapse was seen in all patients after autologous stem cell transplantation, and brentuximab vedotin exposure was variable. Sequencing was performed with immunoSEQ multiplex PCR; in TCRdb, only in-frame clones are kept and a portion is missing. Seen here are around 25,000 clones, 72% observed once, and the top ten hold approximately 3.6%. The source was peripheral blood mononuclear cells (PBMCs), collected before the fourth cycle of nivolumab. The receptors here all came from a human donor with classical Hodgkin lymphoma.

This chain joins TRBV6-5 and TRBJ1-1; TRBD1 might be the D (5 bases). The germline V gene has CDR1 MNHEY and CDR2 SVGAGI. The CDR3 contains 14 residues. With 0 bases removed from V and 3 bases from J, the gap between germline ends came to 8 bases. CDR3 amino acids: CASSYSAGHTEAFF. The CDR3 DNA reads as TGTGCCAGCAGTTACTCAGCGGGGCACACTGAAGCTTTCTTT.

The V gene is TRBV27, the J gene TRBJ2-7, with 10 bases that match TRBD2. After removal of 2 bases from V and 3 bases from J, the junction contained 7 bases not matched to a gene. The CDR3 contains 16 residues. Looked up from germline, CDR1 is MNHEY and CDR2 is SMNVEV (reference sequence). The CDR3 region has the DNA TGTGCCAGCAGTTTAAATTGGGGGACTAGCGACTACGAGCAGTACTTC. Its protein product is CASSLNWGTSDYEQYF.

This rearrangement joins TRBV7-3 to TRBJ2-4; 8 bases line up with TRBD1. The CDR3 runs to 14 residues. Germline CDR1 reads SGHTA; CDR2 reads FQGTGA. Trimming cost V 5 bases and J 7 bases; bases outside gene matches: 7. The CDR3 here is CASSLQGAGNIQYF. CDR3 DNA: TGTGCCAGCAGCCTTCAGGGGGCAGGGAACATTCAGTACTTC.

The chain is built from TRBV28 and TRBJ1-1; D ambiguous. CDR3 length: 11 amino acids. V lost 5 bases and J 4 bases, leaving 5 bases between the germline ends. Per germline, CDR1 MDHEN and CDR2 SYDVKM. The CDR3 nucleotides read TGTGCCAGCAGTGGCCCCACTGAAGCTTTCTTT. Encoded protein: CASSGPTEAFF.

The V and J genes are TRBV2 and TRBJ2-3; 9 positions match TRBD2. The CDR3 runs to 13 residues. The ends lost 10 bases at V and 5 bases at J; junction bases unmatched: 7. From germline, CDR1 is SNHLY and CDR2 FYNNEI. CDR3 in DNA: TGTGCCATCCGCAGGCGGGAGGGAGATACGCAGTATTTT. This encodes CAIRRREGDTQYF.

The V and J genes are TRBV6-5 and TRBJ2-2; 10 bases are a match to TRBD1. The CDR3 spans 15 residues. Trimming took 6 bases from V and 4 from J; bases not matched to a gene: 5. Per germline, CDR1 MNHEY and CDR2 SVGAGI. The CDR3 sequence: CASSFDRGPTGELFF. CDR3 sequence (DNA): TGTGCCAGCAGCTTCGACAGGGGGCCCACCGGGGAGCTGTTTTTT.

This clone has a single count. J is TRBJ1-1 and V is TRBV7-6; D unclear. The CDR3 is made up of 15 amino acids. Germline V gene sequence: CDR1 SGHVS, CDR2 FNYEAQ. V lost 1 base and J lost 3, with 12 bases in between. The CDR3 loop reads CASSLVRAVDTEAFF. Here the CDR3 DNA reads TGTGCCAGCAGCTTAGTACGTGCGGTAGACACTGAAGCTTTCTTT.

The chain has TRBV27 and TRBJ2-1; D call uncertain. The CDR3 is 15 residues long. The V and J ends lost 6 bases and 5 bases respectively, with 17 bases between them. Germline lookup yields CDR1 MNHEY and CDR2 SMNVEV (reference sequence). Here the CDR3 DNA reads TGTGCCAGCAGCCCCTTACCAGACTGGAACAATGAGCAGTTCTTC. Residues: CASSPLPDWNNEQFF.

The V call is TRBV30, the J call TRBJ2-7; the D gene is possibly TRBD1 (5 bases). Looked up from germline, CDR1 is GTSNPN and CDR2 is SVGIG (reference sequence). This CDR3 region has 13 residues. V dropped 2 bases and J dropped 6 bases, with 14 bases sitting between them. CDR3 sequence reads: CAWSLRVSSEQYF. DNA of the CDR3: TGTGCCTGGAGTCTCAGGGTATCTAGCGAGCAGTACTTC.

The DNA of the CDR3 is TGTGCCAGCTCCGGACAGGGGGCCCCCTACGAGCAGTACTTC. Translation: CASSGQGAPYEQYF. The genes are TRBV18 and TRBJ2-7; 11 bases line up with TRBD1. The CDR3 covers 14 residues. Germline CDR1 KGHSH, CDR2 LQKENI. The V segment lost 6 bases and the J segment 2 bases; nucleotides outside the gene matches: 3.

The chain uses TRBV5-1 and TRBJ2-2; 9 bases are a match to TRBD2. Per the germline V gene, CDR1 is SGHRS and CDR2 is YFSETQ. V lost 2 bases, J lost 4 bases, and 6 bases stayed unmatched. The CDR3 loop spans 16 amino acids. The CDR3 protein is CASSFLAGLTTGELFF. The DNA for the CDR3 is TGCGCCAGCAGCTTTCTAGCGGGACTTACCACCGGGGAGCTGTTTTTT.

The chain combines TRBV7-2 with TRBJ2-1; 9 nucleotides agree with TRBD2. The V segment lost 5 bases and the J segment 6 bases; nucleotides outside the gene matches: 8. CDR3 length: 15 residues. The germline gives CDR1 SGHTA, CDR2 FQGNSA. The CDR3 reads CASSPALAGPNEQFF. CDR3 nucleotide sequence: TGTGCCAGCAGCCCCGCCCTAGCGGGACCCAATGAGCAGTTCTTC. The full variable domain, rest sourced from reference TRBV7-2 and TRBJ2-1, is GAGVSQSPSNKVTEKGKDVELRCDPISGHTALYWYRQSLGQGLEFLIYFQGNSAPDKSGLPSDRFSAERTGGSVSTLTIQRTQQEDSAVYLCASSPALAGPNEQFFGPGTRLTVL.

This chain uses TRBV19 with TRBJ1-5; TRBD1 is a possible D gene (6 bases). The V gene's germline CDR1 is LNHDA and CDR2 SQIVND (reference sequence). V was cut by 0 bases and J by 1 base, with 10 bases left in between. The length of the CDR3 is 16 residues. The CDR3 sequence: CASSIDRGQSNQPQHF. CDR3 DNA sequence: TGTGCCAGTAGTATAGATCGTGGACAGAGCAATCAGCCCCAGCATTTT.